This paragraph reports one T cell receptor (beta chain). This record belongs to a study of cytomegalovirus exposure and HLA in healthy donors. Per the germline V gene, CDR1 is SGHTS and CDR2 is YDEGEE. CDR3 size: 14 residues. The V and J ends lost 3 bases and 2 bases respectively, with 6 bases between them. The primer mix had 60 Vbeta and 13 Jbeta primers. Data came from immunoSEQ multiplex PCR; TCRdb stores just in-frame clones and leaves some out. In total, the table holds 70,000 to 80,000 clones. This chain joins TRBV5-8 and TRBJ2-6; D is uncertain. The receptor was isolated from a man aged 40-50 years in good health and CMV-seronegative. Specimen: PBMCs. This chain's CDR3 is CASSYQTGANVLTF. The CDR3 DNA sequence: TGTGCCAGCAGCTACCAGACTGGGGCCAACGTCCTGACTTTC.